This T cell receptor beta chain stems from a study of cytomegalovirus exposure and HLA in healthy donors. Researchers ran the PCR with 60 Vbeta and 13 Jbeta primers. The protocol was immunoSEQ multiplex PCR, while the TCRdb copy is restricted to in-frame clones and leaves out a portion. The table has 100,000 to 150,000 clones, 75% to 85% seen once; the top ten hold less than 9.5%. With regard to this clone: The antigen remains unidentified.

Findings and limits, study-wide: It is likely that the observed cluster of highly shared sequence variants was a sequencing artifact. It was reported in a later analysis that an Asian-associated ancestry cluster showed fewer N-insertions than the approximately 670-donor mean.

The specimen was PBMCs. The clonotype originates from a woman between 50 and 59 years old in good health and CMV-seropositive.

The CDR3 coding sequence is TGCGCCAGCAGTGCGGATTTGAACACTGAAGCTTTCTTT. Protein product: CASSADLNTEAFF. The V call is TRBV5-1, the J call TRBJ1-1, with unresolved D. Per the germline V gene, CDR1 is SGHRS and CDR2 is YFSETQ. This CDR3 contains 13 residues. Between the trimmed V and J ends, which lost 5 bases and 0 bases, there was a span of 8 bases.